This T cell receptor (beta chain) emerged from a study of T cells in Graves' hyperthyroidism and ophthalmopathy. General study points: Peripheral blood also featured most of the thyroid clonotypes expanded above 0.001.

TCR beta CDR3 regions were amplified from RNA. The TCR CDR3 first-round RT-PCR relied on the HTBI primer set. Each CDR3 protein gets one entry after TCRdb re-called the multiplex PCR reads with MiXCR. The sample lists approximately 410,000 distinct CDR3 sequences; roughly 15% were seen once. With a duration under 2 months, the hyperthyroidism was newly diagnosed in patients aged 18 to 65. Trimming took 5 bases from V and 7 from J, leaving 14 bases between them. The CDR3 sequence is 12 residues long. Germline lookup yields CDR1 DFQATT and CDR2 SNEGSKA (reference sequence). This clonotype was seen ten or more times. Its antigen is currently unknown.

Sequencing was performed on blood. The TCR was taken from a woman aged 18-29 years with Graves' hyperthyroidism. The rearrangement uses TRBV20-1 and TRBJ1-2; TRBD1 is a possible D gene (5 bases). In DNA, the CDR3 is TGCAGTGCTGGGGCTGGGGATCCTGGCTACACCTTC. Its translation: CSAGAGDPGYTF.